Listed below are T cell receptor beta chains from one sample, sequenced in a study of OX40 agonist ivuxolimab in advanced cancers. This table comes from immunoSEQ multiplex PCR, and its TCRdb copy is limited to in-frame clones, with some not included. This sample has approximately 60,000 clones, with about 92% found just once. Here the sequenced sample was CD4+ or CD8+ T cells sorted from blood, taken in a trial of the OX40 agonist ivuxolimab. Receptors originate from an adult with an advanced solid tumor such as melanoma, head and neck, liver or kidney cancer. Each CDR3 is given with its conserved first and last residue. The D gene is left open where the match is weak. The size field is filled for only some rows; it gives once, few, many or a size class.

v_call: TRBV5-1
d_call: TRBD1
clone_size: NA
j_call: TRBJ1-1
cdr3_nt: TGCGCCAGCAGCTCGGCAGGGGGGAACACTGAAGCTTTCTTT
cdr3_aa: CASSSAGGNTEAFF

v_call: TRBV10-2
d_call: TRBD2
clone_size: NA
j_call: TRBJ2-5
cdr3_nt: TGCGCCAGCAGGGACCTCGGAGGTAGCGGGGGGGAAGAGACCCAGTACTTC
cdr3_aa: CASRDLGGSGGEETQYF

v_call: TRBV5-1
d_call: NA
clone_size: NA
j_call: TRBJ2-1
cdr3_nt: TGCGCCAGCAGCTTATCAACGGGAGTACACAATGAGCAGTTCTTC
cdr3_aa: CASSLSTGVHNEQFF

v_call: TRBV2
d_call: TRBD1
clone_size: NA
j_call: TRBJ1-4
cdr3_nt: TGTGCCAGCAGCGCCTTACAGGGGGCAGGGGAAAAACTGTTTTTT
cdr3_aa: CASSALQGAGEKLFF

v_call: TRBV19
d_call: NA
clone_size: NA
j_call: TRBJ1-3
cdr3_nt: TGTGCCAGTAGTACCACCAGAAACACCATATATTTT
cdr3_aa: CASSTTRNTIYF

v_call: TRBV11-2
d_call: NA
clone_size: NA
j_call: TRBJ1-3
cdr3_nt: TGTGCCAGCAGTCACCAGGGCCCCCAGAACACCATATATTTT
cdr3_aa: CASSHQGPQNTIYF

v_call: TRBV2
d_call: NA
clone_size: NA
j_call: TRBJ2-1
cdr3_nt: TGTGCCAGCCGGCCAGGGAGGATTAGTAATGAGCAGTTCTTC
cdr3_aa: CASRPGRISNEQFF

v_call: TRBV1
d_call: NA
clone_size: medium-sized
j_call: TRBJ1-5
cdr3_nt: TGCACCAGCAGCCAAGATCAATACAGGGGCAATCAGCCCCAGCATTTT
cdr3_aa: CTSSQDQYRGNQPQHF

v_call: TRBV27
d_call: NA
clone_size: NA
j_call: TRBJ1-4
cdr3_nt: TGTGCCAGCAGTGGGGAGCCCTCTCCCCGGCTGGTTTTT
cdr3_aa: CASSGEPSPRLVF

v_call: TRBV25-1
d_call: TRBD1
clone_size: medium-sized
j_call: TRBJ1-6
cdr3_nt: TGTGCCAGCAGTGATGCGGACAGGGGATGGAATTCACCCCTCCACTTT
cdr3_aa: CASSDADRGWNSPLHF

v_call: TRBV7-2
d_call: TRBD1
clone_size: NA
j_call: TRBJ1-2
cdr3_nt: TGTGCCAGCAGCGCCCAGGGCACAGGGGGTTCGGGTGGCTACACCTTC
cdr3_aa: CASSAQGTGGSGGYTF

v_call: TRBV6-1
d_call: TRBD1
clone_size: once
j_call: TRBJ2-1
cdr3_nt: TGTGCCAGCAGTGCCAACTTTGACAGGGGGAACGCGTTCTTC
cdr3_aa: CASSANFDRGNAFF

v_call: TRBV29-1
d_call: TRBD1
clone_size: NA
j_call: TRBJ2-3
cdr3_nt: TGCAGCGTTGGTGGGACAGCTAGCACAGATACGCAGTATTTT
cdr3_aa: CSVGGTASTDTQYF

v_call: TRBV5-1
d_call: TRBD2
clone_size: NA
j_call: TRBJ2-7
cdr3_nt: TGCGCCAGCAGCTTGGCGCCGACTAGCGACTACGAGCAGTACTTC
cdr3_aa: CASSLAPTSDYEQYF

v_call: TRBV15
d_call: NA
clone_size: NA
j_call: TRBJ2-7
cdr3_nt: TGTGCCACCAGCGGGGAAAGGGACGAGCAGTACTTC
cdr3_aa: CATSGERDEQYF

v_call: TRBV6-1
d_call: TRBD1
clone_size: NA
j_call: TRBJ1-6
cdr3_nt: TGTGCCAGCAGTGAGGACAGGCCATCTTATAATTCACCCCTCCACTTT
cdr3_aa: CASSEDRPSYNSPLHF

v_call: TRBV6-6
d_call: TRBD1
clone_size: NA
j_call: TRBJ1-5
cdr3_nt: TGTGCCAGCAGTTACACGGGGACAGGGGGCGGACAGCCCCAGCATTTT
cdr3_aa: CASSYTGTGGGQPQHF

v_call: TRBV7-8
d_call: NA
clone_size: NA
j_call: TRBJ1-2
cdr3_nt: TGTGCCAGCAGCCCTAGCGGGTCTCCGGGAGGATGGGGCTACACCTTC
cdr3_aa: CASSPSGSPGGWGYTF

v_call: TRBV6-5
d_call: NA
clone_size: NA
j_call: TRBJ2-1
cdr3_nt: TGTGCCAGCAGAGGGGGGGGCCTTGGGAGTGAGCAGTTCTTC
cdr3_aa: CASRGGGLGSEQFF

v_call: TRBV30
d_call: TRBD2
clone_size: few
j_call: TRBJ2-1
cdr3_nt: TGTGCCTGGAGTGTCCCCTACAGACTAGCGGGACGCTATGACCAGGGGAATGAGCAGTTCTTC
cdr3_aa: CAWSVPYRLAGRYDQGNEQFF

v_call: TRBV5-1
d_call: NA
clone_size: few
j_call: TRBJ1-2
cdr3_nt: TGCGCCAGCAGCTTGGCAGGTTCATCCTCGGGAGATGGCTACACCTTC
cdr3_aa: CASSLAGSSSGDGYTF

v_call: TRBV7-9
d_call: NA
clone_size: NA
j_call: TRBJ2-2
cdr3_nt: TGTGCCAGCAGCTTAACAGGCACCGGGGAGCTGTTTTTT
cdr3_aa: CASSLTGTGELFF

v_call: TRBV21-1
d_call: NA
clone_size: few
j_call: TRBJ1-6
cdr3_nt: TGTGCCAGCAGCACAGGGGACAGGGCTTACAATTCACCCCTCCACTTT
cdr3_aa: CASSTGDRAYNSPLHF

v_call: TRBV2
d_call: TRBD1
clone_size: NA
j_call: TRBJ2-7
cdr3_nt: TGTGCCAGCAGTGGCACCCACAGGGGACACTACGAGCAGTACTTC
cdr3_aa: CASSGTHRGHYEQYF

v_call: TRBV5-1
d_call: TRBD1
clone_size: once
j_call: TRBJ2-3
cdr3_nt: TGCGCCAGCAGCGTAACAGGGGACCCCACAGATACGCAGTATTTT
cdr3_aa: CASSVTGDPTDTQYF

v_call: TRBV6-5
d_call: NA
clone_size: NA
j_call: TRBJ2-5
cdr3_nt: TGTGCCAGCAGTTACTCCTCGGCAGGGTCTCAAGAGACCCAGTACTTC
cdr3_aa: CASSYSSAGSQETQYF

v_call: TRBV5-4
d_call: NA
clone_size: NA
j_call: TRBJ1-5
cdr3_nt: TGTGCCAGCAGCTCACGGGCGCGGTATAGCAATCAGCCCCAGCATTTT
cdr3_aa: CASSSRARYSNQPQHF

v_call: TRBV7-8
d_call: TRBD2
clone_size: NA
j_call: TRBJ2-2
cdr3_nt: TGTGCCAGCAGCTCCCTAGCGGGAGTGGGGACCGGGGAGCTGTTTTTT
cdr3_aa: CASSSLAGVGTGELFF

v_call: TRBV19
d_call: TRBD1
clone_size: NA
j_call: TRBJ1-2
cdr3_nt: TGTGCCAGTAGTACCGGACAGGATCGCTATGGCTACACCTTC
cdr3_aa: CASSTGQDRYGYTF

v_call: TRBV11-2
d_call: TRBD1
clone_size: NA
j_call: TRBJ2-6
cdr3_nt: TGTGCCAGCAGGTCTCCGGGACAGGGAGACTCTGGGGCCAACGTCCTGACTTTC
cdr3_aa: CASRSPGQGDSGANVLTF